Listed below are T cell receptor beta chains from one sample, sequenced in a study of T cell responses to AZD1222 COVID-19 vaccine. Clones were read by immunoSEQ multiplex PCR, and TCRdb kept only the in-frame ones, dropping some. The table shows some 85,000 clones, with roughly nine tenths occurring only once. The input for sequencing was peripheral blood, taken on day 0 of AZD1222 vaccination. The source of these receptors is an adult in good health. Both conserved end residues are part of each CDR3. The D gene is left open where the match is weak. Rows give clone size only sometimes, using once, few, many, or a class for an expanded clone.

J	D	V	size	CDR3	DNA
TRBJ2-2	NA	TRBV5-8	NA	CASSSQLHLLNTGELFF	TGTGCCAGCAGCTCCCAGTTACACCTCCTAAACACCGGGGAGCTGTTTTTT
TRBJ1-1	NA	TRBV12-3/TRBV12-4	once	CASSWGGTEAFF	TGTGCCAGCAGTTGGGGCGGGACTGAAGCTTTCTTT
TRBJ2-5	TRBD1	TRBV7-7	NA	CASSSGGTGRRETQYF	TGTGCTAGCAGTTCAGGGGGGACAGGCAGGAGAGAGACCCAGTACTTC
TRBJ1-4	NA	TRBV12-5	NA	CASGAGSQNEKLFF	TGTGCTAGTGGTGCCGGGTCCCAAAATGAAAAACTGTTTTTT
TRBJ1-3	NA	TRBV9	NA	CASSVEALGRSGNTIYF	TGTGCCAGCAGCGTAGAGGCCCTGGGTCGTTCTGGAAACACCATATATTTT
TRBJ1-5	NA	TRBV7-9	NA	CASTDGGVGNQPQHF	TGTGCCAGCACCGATGGGGGGGTAGGCAATCAGCCCCAGCATTTT
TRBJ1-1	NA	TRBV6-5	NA	CASRGGGTEAFF	TGTGCCAGCAGAGGGGGGGGCACTGAAGCTTTCTTT
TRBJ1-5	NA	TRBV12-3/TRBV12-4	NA	CASSLNQPQHF	TGTGCCAGCAGTTTGAATCAGCCCCAGCATTTT
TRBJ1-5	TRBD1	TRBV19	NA	CASSILRTGDNQPQHF	TGTGCCAGTAGTATTTTACGGACAGGAGACAATCAGCCCCAGCATTTT
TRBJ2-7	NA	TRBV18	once	CASSPPPGWTGQYEQYF	TGTGCCAGCTCACCACCCCCGGGGTGGACCGGGCAGTACGAGCAGTACTTC
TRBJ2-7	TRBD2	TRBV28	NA	CASSPWTSGTHEQYF	TGTGCCAGCAGTCCGTGGACTAGCGGGACCCACGAGCAGTACTTC
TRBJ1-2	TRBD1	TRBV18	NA	CASSPGTVTIYGYTF	TGTGCCAGCTCACCGGGGACAGTAACCATCTATGGCTACACCTTC
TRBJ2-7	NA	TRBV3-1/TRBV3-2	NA	CASSQVRQGQYF	TGTGCCAGCAGCCAAGTCCGCCAAGGGCAGTACTTC
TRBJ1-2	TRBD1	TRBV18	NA	CASSPGQGASGYTF	TGTGCCAGCTCCCCGGGACAGGGGGCCAGTGGCTACACCTTC
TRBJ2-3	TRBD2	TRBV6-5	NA	CASSLAGSTDTQYF	TGTGCCAGCAGTTTAGCGGGAAGCACAGATACGCAGTATTTT
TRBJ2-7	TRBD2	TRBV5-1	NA	CASRWSLSGGPSYEQYF	TGCGCCAGCAGATGGTCCCTTAGCGGGGGGCCCTCCTACGAGCAGTACTTC
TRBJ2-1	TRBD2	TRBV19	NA	CASSVSSGPYNEQFF	TGTGCCAGTAGTGTCTCTAGCGGCCCCTACAATGAGCAGTTCTTC
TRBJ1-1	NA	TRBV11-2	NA	CASSLDRNTEAFF	TGTGCCAGCAGCTTGGACAGGAACACTGAAGCTTTCTTT
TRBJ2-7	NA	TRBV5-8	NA	CASSFLYEQYF	TGTGCCAGCAGCTTCCTTTACGAGCAGTACTTC
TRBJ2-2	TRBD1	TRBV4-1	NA	CASSPKDRALAGELFF	TGCGCCAGCAGCCCAAAGGACAGGGCCCTTGCCGGGGAGCTGTTTTTT
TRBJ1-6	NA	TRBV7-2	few	CASSPGWGPNSPLHF	TGTGCCAGCAGCCCCGGATGGGGACCTAATTCACCCCTCCACTTT
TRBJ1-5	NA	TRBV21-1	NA	CASSKDRALRGLRGQPQHF	TGTGCCAGCAGCAAGGACAGGGCGCTAAGGGGGCTAAGGGGCCAGCCCCAGCATTTT
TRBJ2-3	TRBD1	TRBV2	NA	CASGGQFTDTQYF	TGTGCCAGTGGGGGACAGTTCACAGATACGCAGTATTTT